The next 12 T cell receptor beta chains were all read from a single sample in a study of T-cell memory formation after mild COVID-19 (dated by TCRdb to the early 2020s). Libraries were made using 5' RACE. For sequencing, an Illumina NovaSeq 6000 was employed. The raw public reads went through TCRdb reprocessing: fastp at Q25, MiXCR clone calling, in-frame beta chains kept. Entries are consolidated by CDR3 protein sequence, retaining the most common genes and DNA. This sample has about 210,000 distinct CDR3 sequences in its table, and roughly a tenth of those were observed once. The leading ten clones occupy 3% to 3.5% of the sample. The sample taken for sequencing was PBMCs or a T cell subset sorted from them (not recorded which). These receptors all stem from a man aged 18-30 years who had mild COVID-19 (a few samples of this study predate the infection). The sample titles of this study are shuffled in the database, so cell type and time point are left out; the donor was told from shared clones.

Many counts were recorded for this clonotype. The CDR3 reads CASSYGQVIYNEQFF. CDR3 DNA: TGTGCCAGCAGTTACGGACAGGTGATCTACAATGAGCAGTTCTTC. The rearrangement links TRBV12-3 or TRBV12-4 to TRBJ2-1; 7 bases agree with TRBD1. CDR3 length: 15 amino acids. Losses at the gene ends were 4 bases for V and 3 bases for J; bases not matched to a gene: 6.

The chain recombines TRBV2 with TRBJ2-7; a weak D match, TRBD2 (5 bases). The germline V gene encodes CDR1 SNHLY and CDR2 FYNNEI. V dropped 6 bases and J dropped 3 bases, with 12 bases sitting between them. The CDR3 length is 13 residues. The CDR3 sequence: CASSLDGNYEQYV. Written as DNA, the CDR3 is TGTGCCAGCAGCCTGGACGGGAACTACGAGCAGTACGTC.

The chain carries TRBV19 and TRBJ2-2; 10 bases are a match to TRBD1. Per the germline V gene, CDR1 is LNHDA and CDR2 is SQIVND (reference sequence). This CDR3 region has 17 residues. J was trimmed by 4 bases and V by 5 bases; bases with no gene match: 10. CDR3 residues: CASSAGTGERGTGELFF. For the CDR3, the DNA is TGTGCCAGTAGTGCCGGGACAGGGGAACGCGGCACCGGGGAGCTGTTTTTT.

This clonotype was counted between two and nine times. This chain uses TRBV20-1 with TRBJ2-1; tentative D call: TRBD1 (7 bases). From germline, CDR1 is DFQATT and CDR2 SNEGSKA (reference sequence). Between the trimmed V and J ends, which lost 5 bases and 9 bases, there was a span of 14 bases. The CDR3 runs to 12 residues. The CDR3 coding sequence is TGCAGTGCTTTCGACAGGGAGGCTGAGCAGTTCTTC. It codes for CSAFDREAEQFF.

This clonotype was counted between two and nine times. In DNA form, the CDR3 reads TGCGCCAGCAGCTTGAGGCCCGTCAGCGGGGGCACAGATACGCAGTATTTT. Encoded protein: CASSLRPVSGGTDTQYF. The rearrangement uses TRBV5-1 and TRBJ2-3; TRBD2 agrees at 7 bases. The V segment lost 1 base and the J segment 1 base; nucleotides outside the gene matches: 9. The length of the CDR3 is 17 residues. Germline CDR1 and CDR2: SGHRS and YFSETQ. Full variable domain (outside the CDR3, taken from reference TRBV5-1 and TRBJ2-3): KAGVTQTPRYLIKTRGQQVTLSCSPISGHRSVSWYQQTPGQGLQFLFEYFSETQRNKGNFPGRFSGRQFSNSRSEMNVSTLELGDSALYLCASSLRPVSGGTDTQYFGPGTRLTVL.

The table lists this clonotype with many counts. The CDR3 nucleotides read TGTGCCAGCAGCACCCTGGTGGGTTTCACCGGGGAGCTGTTTTTT. Translated, it gives CASSTLVGFTGELFF. The J gene is TRBJ2-2, the V gene TRBV27; D gene ambiguous. Trimming shortened V by 6 bases and J by 4 bases, and 15 bases separated the two germline ends. This CDR3 contains 15 residues. CDR1 and CDR2 from the germline V gene are MNHEY and SMNVEV (reference sequence).

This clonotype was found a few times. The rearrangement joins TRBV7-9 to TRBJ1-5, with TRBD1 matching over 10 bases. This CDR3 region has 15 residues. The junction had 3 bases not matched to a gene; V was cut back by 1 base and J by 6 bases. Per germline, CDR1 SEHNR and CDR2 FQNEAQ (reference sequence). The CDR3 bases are TGTGCCAGCAGCTTAGATGGGACAGGGGCTCAGCCCCAGCATTTT. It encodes CASSLDGTGAQPQHF. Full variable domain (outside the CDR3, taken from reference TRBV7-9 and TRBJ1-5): DTGVSQNPRHKITKRGQNVTFRCDPISEHNRLYWYRQTLGQGPEFLTYFQNEAQLEKSRLLSDRFSAERPKGSFSTLEIQRTEQGDSAMYLCASSLDGTGAQPQHFGDGTRLSIL.

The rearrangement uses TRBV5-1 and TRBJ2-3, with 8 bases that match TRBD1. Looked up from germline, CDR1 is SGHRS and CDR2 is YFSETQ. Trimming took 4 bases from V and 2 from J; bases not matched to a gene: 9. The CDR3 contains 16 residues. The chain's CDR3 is CASSLDRGPSTDTQYF. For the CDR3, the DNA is TGCGCCAGCAGCCTCGACAGGGGTCCTTCCACAGATACGCAGTATTTT.

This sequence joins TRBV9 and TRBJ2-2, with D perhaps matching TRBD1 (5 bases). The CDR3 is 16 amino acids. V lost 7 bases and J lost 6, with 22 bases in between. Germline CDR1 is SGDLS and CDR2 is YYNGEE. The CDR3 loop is CASAAVVGRASGELFF. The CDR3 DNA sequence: TGTGCCAGCGCGGCCGTTGTGGGCAGGGCGTCCGGGGAGCTGTTTTTT.

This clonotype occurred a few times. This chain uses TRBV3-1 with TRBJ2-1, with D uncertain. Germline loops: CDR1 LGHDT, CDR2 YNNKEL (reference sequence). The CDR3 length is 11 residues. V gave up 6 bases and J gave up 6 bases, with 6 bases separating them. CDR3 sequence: CASRSTNEQFF. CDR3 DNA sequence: TGTGCCAGCAGATCCACCAATGAGCAGTTCTTC.

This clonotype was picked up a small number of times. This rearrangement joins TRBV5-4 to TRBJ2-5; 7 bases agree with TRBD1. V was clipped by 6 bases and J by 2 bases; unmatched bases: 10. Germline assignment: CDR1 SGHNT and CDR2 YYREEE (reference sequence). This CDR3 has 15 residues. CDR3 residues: CASINRGGEQETQYF. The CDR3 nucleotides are TGTGCCAGCATCAACAGGGGTGGAGAACAAGAGACCCAGTACTTC. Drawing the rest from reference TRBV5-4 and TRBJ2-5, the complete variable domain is ETGVTQSPTHLIKTRGQQVTLRCSSQSGHNTVSWYQQALGQGPQFIFQYYREEENGRGNFPPRFSGLQFPNYSSELNVNALELDDSALYLCASINRGGEQETQYFGPGTRLLVL.

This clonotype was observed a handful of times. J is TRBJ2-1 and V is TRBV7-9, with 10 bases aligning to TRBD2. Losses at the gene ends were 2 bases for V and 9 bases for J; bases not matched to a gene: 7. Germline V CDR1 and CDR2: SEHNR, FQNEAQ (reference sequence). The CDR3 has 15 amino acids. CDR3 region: CASSLFLAGDSEQFF. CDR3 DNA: TGTGCCAGCAGCTTATTTCTAGCGGGGGATAGTGAGCAGTTCTTC. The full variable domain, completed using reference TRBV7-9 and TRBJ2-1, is DTGVSQNPRHKITKRGQNVTFRCDPISEHNRLYWYRQTLGQGPEFLTYFQNEAQLEKSRLLSDRFSAERPKGSFSTLEIQRTEQGDSAMYLCASSLFLAGDSEQFFGPGTRLTVL.